The 13 T cell receptor beta chains below all came from one sample that was sequenced in a study of T cells after yellow fever vaccination. TCRdb used MiXCR to reprocess the 5' RACE reads, holding one entry per CDR3 protein. The sample holds around 300,000 distinct CDR3 sequences, 13% seen once. Material: CD4+ T cells sorted from PBMCs, obtained 45 days after the yellow fever booster vaccination. Receptors were obtained from a man aged 25 to 40 who received the YFV17D yellow fever vaccine.

This clonotype was counted ten times or more. The chain has TRBV5-1 and TRBJ2-3; D gene unclear. V lost 5 bases and J 7 bases, leaving 8 bases between the germline ends. The CDR3 is 11 residues long. Germline CDR1 reads SGHRS; CDR2 reads YFSETQ. CDR3 nucleotide sequence: TGCGCCAGCAGGACCGACCATACGCAGTATTTT. Translated: CASRTDHTQYF.

The sample holds a few counts of this clonotype. This chain connects TRBV7-2 to TRBJ1-2, with D possibly being TRBD1 (6 bases). There are 15 residues in the CDR3. Germline V gives CDR1 SGHTA, CDR2 FQGNSA. Between the trimmed V and J ends, which lost 1 base and 8 bases, there was a span of 17 bases. CDR3 loop: CASSLEGGHRYGYTF. DNA of the CDR3: TGTGCCAGCAGCTTAGAAGGGGGGCATCGCTACGGCTACACCTTC. The variable domain in full, with the rest retrieved from reference TRBV7-2 and TRBJ1-2, is GAGVSQSPSNKVTEKGKDVELRCDPISGHTALYWYRQSLGQGLEFLIYFQGNSAPDKSGLPSDRFSAERTGGSVSTLTIQRTQQEDSAVYLCASSLEGGHRYGYTFGSGTRLTVV.

The chain uses TRBV5-1 and TRBJ2-2; D gene unclear. Germline V gene data show CDR1 as SGHRS and CDR2 as YFSETQ. The CDR3 is made up of 15 amino acids. With 0 bases removed from V and 7 bases from J, the gap between germline ends came to 13 bases. The CDR3 spells CASSLEALTLGELFF. The CDR3 bases are TGCGCCAGCAGCTTGGAAGCACTCACTCTCGGGGAGCTGTTTTTT.

This chain uses TRBV19 with TRBJ2-2, with no clear D. CDR1 and CDR2 from the germline V gene are LNHDA and SQIVND (reference sequence). This CDR3 spans 11 amino acids. V was pared by 10 bases and J by 8 bases, with 11 bases between. The DNA for the CDR3 is TGTGCCACCAAGTATAGAGGGGAGCTGTTTTTT. It encodes CATKYRGELFF.

J is TRBJ2-7 and V is TRBV4-2; D might be TRBD2 (5 bases). Germline CDR1 LGHNA, CDR2 YNFKEQ. This CDR3 has 19 amino acids. V dropped 0 bases and J dropped 3 bases, with 24 bases sitting between them. This CDR3 is CASSQEAGPSRSPGYEQYF. CDR3 sequence (DNA): TGTGCCAGCAGCCAAGAGGCGGGCCCATCGCGGTCCCCAGGCTACGAGCAGTACTTC.

The CDR3 is CASSLRATYDEQFF. CDR3 DNA sequence: TGCGCCAGCAGCTTGAGGGCTACTTACGATGAGCAGTTCTTC. V and J are TRBV5-1 and TRBJ2-1; D gene ambiguous. The CDR3 sequence is 14 residues long. CDR1 is SGHRS, CDR2 YFSETQ, per germline. V shed 1 base and J shed 8 bases, with 13 bases lying between them.

This clonotype has a count of ten or more. The chain links TRBV7-8 to TRBJ1-4; D remains unclear. This CDR3 has 14 amino acids. V lost 0 bases and J 13 bases, leaving 15 bases between the germline ends. The germline gives CDR1 SGHVS, CDR2 FQNEAQ. CDR3 bases: TGTGCCAGCAGCTTAGCGCTAAAGGGAACGAGACTGTTTTTT. This encodes CASSLALKGTRLFF.

The J gene is TRBJ2-1, the V gene TRBV18; perhaps TRBD2 as D (6 bases). The CDR3 spans 12 residues. The V gene's germline CDR1 is KGHSH and CDR2 LQKENI. Trimming left V 3 bases short and J 10 bases short, with 10 bases between. The CDR3 protein is CASSPRAGEQFF. DNA of the CDR3: TGTGCCAGCTCACCCCGGGCGGGAGAGCAGTTCTTC.

The chain links TRBV20-1 to TRBJ2-6; D is uncertain. This CDR3 contains 13 residues. Germline loops: CDR1 DFQATT, CDR2 SNEGSKA (reference sequence). Trimming cost V 7 bases and J 2 bases, with 9 bases left between them. This CDR3 is CSGEDAGANVLTF. The CDR3 DNA reads as TGCAGTGGAGAGGATGCTGGGGCCAACGTCCTGACTTTC.

This clonotype came up a few times. This chain uses TRBV9 with TRBJ1-5; TRBD1 is a possible D gene (6 bases). The CDR3 is 14 residues long. V was cut by 0 bases and J by 3 bases, with 7 bases left in between. Germline CDR1 is SGDLS and CDR2 is YYNGEE. For the CDR3, the DNA is TGTGCCAGCAGCGTAGGGGACACCAATCAGCCCCAGCATTTT. Translating it yields CASSVGDTNQPQHF.

This clonotype occurred a few times. The chain combines TRBV5-1 with TRBJ2-1, with a possible D match to TRBD1 (5 bases). The V gene lost 0 bases and the J gene lost 4 bases, with 8 bases spanning the gap. The CDR3 spans 14 residues. Germline assignment: CDR1 SGHRS and CDR2 YFSETQ. The CDR3 sequence is CASSLEQDYNEQFF. The DNA of the CDR3 is TGCGCCAGCAGCTTGGAACAGGATTACAATGAGCAGTTCTTC.

V usage is TRBV7-2 and J usage is TRBJ2-3, with 9 bases aligning to TRBD2. V gave up 3 bases and J gave up 1 base; unmatched junction bases: 5. CDR1 SGHTA and CDR2 FQGNSA come from the germline V gene. The CDR3 is made up of 16 amino acids. This chain's CDR3 is CASSFHRTSGTDTQYF. CDR3 in DNA: TGTGCCAGCAGCTTCCATCGGACTAGCGGCACAGATACGCAGTATTTT.

The rearrangement uses TRBV4-3 and TRBJ2-3, with unresolved D. CDR1 is LGHNA and CDR2 is YSLEER in the germline V gene. Trimming removed 5 bases at V and 7 bases at J, with 16 bases between. The CDR3 consists of 14 residues. The CDR3 nucleotides are TGCGCCAGCAGCATCGAGACTCAGGAGAATACGCAGTATTTT. Residues: CASSIETQENTQYF.